This TCR beta chain derives from a study of Graves' ophthalmopathy and Graves' hyperthyroidism. All donors with ophthalmopathy were recorded as having moderate-to-severe activity, CAS ≥3, NOSPECS ≥4 and a duration under 3 months. Diagnosis used clinical symptoms, serum thyroxine, TRAb, thyroid ultrasound and orbital computed tomography. CDR3 regions of TCR beta were amplified from RNA transcripts. First-round RT-PCR employed HTBI primers, with a second-round multiplex PCR after it. TCRdb re-derived calls from the multiplex PCR reads in MiXCR, one entry per CDR3 protein. This table holds about 400,000 distinct CDR3 sequences, around 19% found once. This clonotype was seen at least ten times. Its antigen remains unknown. Notes on the study in general: Ophthalmopathy progression prediction by the model yielded a sensitivity of about 69% and a specificity of around 72%. Most thyroid clonotypes expanded beyond 0.001 frequency were also found in blood.

With 5 bases removed from V and 0 bases from J, the gap between germline ends came to 13 bases. Germline CDR1 reads MNHNS; CDR2 reads SASEGT. The CDR3 consists of 15 residues. The sample consisted of peripheral blood. The J gene is TRBJ1-1, the V gene TRBV6-1, with D uncertain. The receptor's source is a woman under 30 with Graves' ophthalmopathy. CDR3 sequence: CASSTGASMNTEAFF. CDR3 DNA: TGTGCCAGCAGTACCGGAGCTTCAATGAACACTGAAGCTTTCTTT.